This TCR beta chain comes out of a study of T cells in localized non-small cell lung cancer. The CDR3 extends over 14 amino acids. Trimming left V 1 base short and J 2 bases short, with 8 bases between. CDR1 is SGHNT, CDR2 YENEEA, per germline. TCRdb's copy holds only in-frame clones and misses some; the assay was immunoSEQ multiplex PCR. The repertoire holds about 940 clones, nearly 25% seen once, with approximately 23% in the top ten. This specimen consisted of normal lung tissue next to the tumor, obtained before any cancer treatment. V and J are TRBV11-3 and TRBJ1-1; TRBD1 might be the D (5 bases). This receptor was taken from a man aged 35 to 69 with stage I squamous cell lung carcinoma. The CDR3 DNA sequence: TGTGCCAGCAGCTTAGGGGGACCCAACACTGAAGCTTTCTTT. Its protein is CASSLGGPNTEAFF.